This is a list of T cell receptor beta chains from one sample in a study of T cell responses to AZD1222 COVID-19 vaccine. Measured with immunoSEQ multiplex PCR; TCRdb has only the in-frame clones, and not every one. The sample includes roughly 200,000 clones, almost 95% of them seen just once. The source was peripheral blood, collected on day 0 of AZD1222 vaccination. These receptors came from an adult in good health. CDR3s include the opening cysteine and the closing phenylalanine or tryptophan. Each record gives: clone size, V gene, D gene, J gene, CDR3 DNA, CDR3 protein. D genes are given only for firm matches. Only part of the rows carry a size: once, few, many, or a class if the clone is expanded.

-	TRBV7-8	-	TRBJ2-5	TGTGCCAGCAGTTTCACAGGGGGGGAAAAAGAGACCCAGTACTTC	CASSFTGGEKETQYF
-	TRBV4-2	-	TRBJ2-7	TGTGCCAGCAGCCAAGATAGGGTAGGGGGCTACGAGCAGTACTTC	CASSQDRVGGYEQYF
-	TRBV7-9	-	TRBJ1-2	TGTGCCAGCAGCTCATCAGGAGGAGAGAACTATGGCTACACCTTC	CASSSSGGENYGYTF
-	TRBV5-6	-	TRBJ2-3	TGTGCCAGCAGCTTGGACAGGGGCACAGATACGCAGTATTTT	CASSLDRGTDTQYF
-	TRBV6-5	TRBD2	TRBJ2-3	TGTGCCAGCAGTTTCAGCGGGGGGGACACAGATACGCAGTATTTT	CASSFSGGDTDTQYF
-	TRBV5-6	-	TRBJ1-2	TGTGCCAGCAGCTTGGTAAACGCTCAGGACTATGGCTACACCTTC	CASSLVNAQDYGYTF
once	TRBV10-3	-	TRBJ1-1	TGTGCCATCAGTGTGGGAGCGTTCAACACTGAAGCTTTCTTT	CAISVGAFNTEAFF
-	TRBV4-1	-	TRBJ1-1	TGCGCCAGCAGCCAAGGGGTAGCAGACACTGAAGCTTTCTTT	CASSQGVADTEAFF
-	TRBV9	-	TRBJ2-5	TGTGCCAGCAGCGTAACCTCGAAAGAGACCCAGTACTTC	CASSVTSKETQYF
once	TRBV27	-	TRBJ2-2	TGTGCCAGCAGTTATGGGGGCGGTTCGAACACCGGGGAGCTGTTTTTT	CASSYGGGSNTGELFF
-	TRBV19	-	TRBJ1-1	TGTGCCAGTAGTCCGGTGAGGTTGAGAGGGCTTAATGAAGCTTTCTTT	CASSPVRLRGLNEAFF
-	TRBV4-2	-	TRBJ2-7	TGTGCCAGCAGCCAAGATCGGGGGTCCTCCTACGAGCAGTACTTC	CASSQDRGSSYEQYF
few	TRBV6-1	TRBD1	TRBJ2-7	TGTGCCAGCAGTCTAAGCCGGGGACAGCTCTACGAGCAGTACTTC	CASSLSRGQLYEQYF
-	TRBV5-1	-	TRBJ1-4	TGCGCCAGCAGGCAACAGGGAACTAATGAAAAACTGTTTTTT	CASRQQGTNEKLFF
-	TRBV28	-	TRBJ2-2	TGTGCCAGCAGAATTGGACAGCTGAACACCGGGGAGCTGTTTTTT	CASRIGQLNTGELFF
once	TRBV28	-	TRBJ1-2	TGTGCCAGCAGTCTAAAGGGGAATGGCTACACCTTC	CASSLKGNGYTF
-	TRBV27	-	TRBJ1-6	TGTGCCAGCAGGCCGACAGTTAATTCACCCCTCCACTTT	CASRPTVNSPLHF
-	TRBV9	TRBD1	TRBJ1-2	TGTGCCAGCAGCCCAAGACAGGGGGACTTGAACTATGGCTACACCTTC	CASSPRQGDLNYGYTF
-	TRBV12-3/TRBV12-4	-	TRBJ1-2	TGTGCCAGCAGTTCCCAGGGAGGGGGCTACACCTTC	CASSSQGGGYTF
-	TRBV3-1/TRBV3-2	TRBD2	TRBJ2-5	TGTGCCAGCAGCCAAGCGGGGGGTCAAGAGACCCAGTACTTC	CASSQAGGQETQYF
-	TRBV7-9	-	TRBJ1-6	TGTGCCAGCAGCTTCACTTCAGGATCACCCCTCCACTTT	CASSFTSGSPLHF
-	TRBV6-1	-	TRBJ2-1	TGTGCCAGCAGTGAAGTGCAGGGGAACTACAATGAGCAGTTCTTC	CASSEVQGNYNEQFF
-	TRBV7-9	-	TRBJ1-2	TGTGCCAGCAGCTGGATACAGGGTGGCTACACCTTC	CASSWIQGGYTF
-	TRBV27	-	TRBJ1-1	TGTGCCAGCAGTTTAGCCCCTGGATTGAGGGGTGAAGCTTTCTTT	CASSLAPGLRGEAFF
-	TRBV18	TRBD2	TRBJ2-2	TGTGCCAGCTCACCACCGAGGCTAGCGGGGGGCCTCACCGGGGAGCTGTTTTTT	CASSPPRLAGGLTGELFF
-	TRBV2	-	TRBJ1-1	TGTGCCAGCAGTGCACTGATTGAAGCTTTCTTT	CASSALIEAFF
-	TRBV5-6	TRBD1	TRBJ1-4	TGTGCCAGCAGCCGCGACAGGGTCTTTGGCGAAAAACTGTTTTTT	CASSRDRVFGEKLFF
-	TRBV28	-	TRBJ1-1	TGTGCCAGCAGTTTTCTCTCGTACACTGAAGCTTTCTTT	CASSFLSYTEAFF
-	TRBV12-3/TRBV12-4	-	TRBJ2-2	TGTGCCAGCAGTTTCCACCCTCCCCGGGAGCTGTTTTTT	CASSFHPPRELFF
-	TRBV13	-	TRBJ2-1	TGTGCCATTCCGTTGCGAGGCGGGGCGGGGAATGAGCAGTTCTTC	CAIPLRGGAGNEQFF
-	TRBV27	TRBD1	TRBJ1-2	TGTGCCAGCAGTCCTACACTTGGGACAGACTATGGCTACACCTTC	CASSPTLGTDYGYTF
few	TRBV5-1	TRBD1	TRBJ1-6	TGCGCCAGCAGCTCGACAGGGTGGAATTCACCCCTCCACTTT	CASSSTGWNSPLHF
few	TRBV27	-	TRBJ1-6	TGTGCCAGCAGTTCTTCTCCGTTATTCAGGGTTACACCCCTCCACTTT	CASSSSPLFRVTPLHF
-	TRBV12-3/TRBV12-4	-	TRBJ1-2	TGTGCCAGCAGTTTTCGGCAGGTCTATGGCTACACCTTC	CASSFRQVYGYTF
-	TRBV5-6	TRBD1	TRBJ1-2	TGTGCCAGCAGCTCAGGGGGACAGGGGAGGGTCTATGGCTACACCTTC	CASSSGGQGRVYGYTF
once	TRBV7-9	TRBD1	TRBJ1-4	TGTGCCAGCAGCCTTACCCGACAGGGGGCAGTTGAAAAACTGTTTTTT	CASSLTRQGAVEKLFF
few	TRBV4-3	-	TRBJ1-2	TGCGCCAGCAGCCCGTCAAATACAGGGCTCCGCTATGGCTACACCTTC	CASSPSNTGLRYGYTF
-	TRBV6-5	-	TRBJ1-5	TGTGCCGCCTCTCCCAGGAGATATCAGCCCCAGCATTTT	CAASPRRYQPQHF
-	TRBV3-1/TRBV3-2	-	TRBJ1-2	TGTGCCAGCAGCCAAGAACTTGCGAGCTATGGCTACACCTTC	CASSQELASYGYTF
-	TRBV2	-	TRBJ2-7	TGTGCCAGCAGTGATATCGTCTCCTACGAGCAGTACTTC	CASSDIVSYEQYF
-	TRBV5-1	-	TRBJ1-2	TGCGCCAGCAGCTTGGTTGGGGGGCCGGGGCGAAACTATGGCTACACCTTC	CASSLVGGPGRNYGYTF
few	TRBV6-5	TRBD1	TRBJ1-1	TGTGCCAGCAGTTACTCAAGGACAGGGGACACTGAAGCTTTCTTT	CASSYSRTGDTEAFF
-	TRBV27	-	TRBJ2-6	TGTGCCAGCAGTTTAAGGGGGTACTCTGGGGCCAACGTCCTGACTTTC	CASSLRGYSGANVLTF
-	TRBV5-1	-	TRBJ1-1	TGCGCCAGTGGCAAAATGAACACTGAAGCTTTCTTT	CASGKMNTEAFF
-	TRBV9	-	TRBJ1-5	TGTGCCAGCAGCGAGGGGCCACTAAGCAATCAGCCCCAGCATTTT	CASSEGPLSNQPQHF
-	TRBV9	-	TRBJ1-2	TGTGCCAGCAGCGTAGACCCCGAGGGCTATGGCTACACCTTC	CASSVDPEGYGYTF
-	TRBV9	-	TRBJ1-3	TGTGCCAGCAGCGTTGGCCCGGGGACGTCTGGAAACACCATATATTTT	CASSVGPGTSGNTIYF
-	TRBV3-1/TRBV3-2	-	TRBJ1-1	TGTGCCAGCAGCTCTAACAGGGCCTCAGGCGCTTTCTTT	CASSSNRASGAFF
-	TRBV7-9	-	TRBJ2-5	TGTGCCAGCAGCCGAAGGGAGACCCAGTACTTC	CASSRRETQYF
-	TRBV19	-	TRBJ1-2	TGTGCCAGTAGTATAACAACCGGGACGGCATTCTATGGCTACACCTTC	CASSITTGTAFYGYTF
-	TRBV6-5	-	TRBJ1-6	TGTGCCGCCAAGAGGGGCTCGGGGAATTCACCCCTCCACTTT	CAAKRGSGNSPLHF
-	TRBV5-4	TRBD1	TRBJ1-6	TGTGCCAGCAGCCCGGAGCGCAGCGGGACAGGGTGGTCACCCCTCCACTTT	CASSPERSGTGWSPLHF
-	TRBV11-1	-	TRBJ2-7	TGTGCCAGCAGCTTAGTGTTGGGGTACGAGCAGTACTTC	CASSLVLGYEQYF